The T cell receptor (beta chain) described here comes from a study of T cell repertoires in cytomegalovirus infection. The study, taken as a whole, reports: Totalled public TCR beta family frequency picked out people who carried CMV plus the relevant HLA.

TCRdb used MiXCR to reprocess the reads, holding one entry per CDR3 protein. The sample carries some 110,000 distinct CDR3 sequences, 10% recorded once. This clonotype was picked up many times. Its antigen remains unidentified. Trimming removed 5 bases at V and 4 bases at J, with 13 bases between. CDR3 length equals 14 residues. Germline assignment: CDR1 SGHTA and CDR2 FQGNSA. The gene calls are TRBV7-2 and TRBJ2-3; TRBD2 is a possible D gene (6 bases). The specimen sequenced was PBMCs, sequenced either directly or after in vitro stimulation (not recorded which). The receptor comes from a human donor in good health (CMV status not recorded). Some clones in this sample may be carry-over from other donors' samples. The CDR3 DNA is TGTGCCAGCAGCGATACTAGCTACTCAGATACGCAGTATTTT. It codes for CASSDTSYSDTQYF.